The sequence of this TCR beta chain was determined in a study of blood T cells in healthy people across ages. Whole-study results and caveats: The long-lived group displayed more naive CD4+ cells, plus higher diversity, than the aged donors did. Samples with more naive T cells showed higher observed beta diversity.

This clonotype appeared a few times. The antigen remains unidentified. There are 15 residues in the CDR3. V was pared by 0 bases and J by 5 bases, with 9 bases of the junction left unmatched. Germline CDR1 and CDR2: SQVTM and ANQGSEA. Together with a sample-barcoded 5' primer, a J-beta primer mix was included in a second PCR lasting about 6 to 12 cycles. A template-switch adaptor that had 12 random nucleotides put a tag on each cDNA molecule. TCRdb re-derived calls from the 5' RACE reads in MiXCR, one entry per CDR3 protein. The table lists about 800,000 distinct CDR3 sequences, 20% to 25% of them singletons. Researchers collected approximately 9.5 milliliters of peripheral blood from every single donor. These sequences were also reported in another study, on T cells of mothers and their children.

The chain combines TRBV29-1 with TRBJ2-5; TRBD1 matches at 7 bases. Sequenced sample: blood. The sequence derives from a boy under 18 in good health. The CDR3 protein is CSVEDPDREFETQYF. The CDR3 DNA reads as TGCAGCGTTGAAGATCCCGACAGGGAGTTCGAGACCCAGTACTTC.